Presented here are 12 T cell receptor beta chains from one specimen sequenced in a study of cytomegalovirus exposure and HLA in healthy donors. Some clones are missing from TCRdb's copy, which holds only in-frame ones; the method was immunoSEQ multiplex PCR. The repertoire consists of about 130,000 clones, with roughly 89% occurring once and the leading ten covering more than 1.5%. Source material: PBMCs. These receptors were collected from a woman aged 18-29 years in good health and CMV-seronegative.

The chain employs TRBV25-1 and TRBJ2-7; weak D call: TRBD2 (6 bases). This CDR3 has 16 amino acids. V lost 6 bases and J lost 3, with 21 bases in between. Germline CDR1 reads MGHDK; CDR2 reads SYGVNS. The CDR3 nucleotides are TGTGCCAGCAGCCCAAAGGGAGGTACCGAATACTACGAGCAGTACTTC. This translates into CASSPKGGTEYYEQYF.

The V call is TRBV6-6, the J call TRBJ2-3, with D perhaps matching TRBD1 (6 bases). Germline V gene sequence: CDR1 MNHNY, CDR2 SVGAGI (reference sequence). V was cut by 5 bases and J by 0 bases, with 9 bases left in between. This CDR3 comprises 14 residues. The CDR3 DNA follows: TGTGCCAGCAGTCTCGGGACAAGCACAGATACGCAGTATTTT. Translating it yields CASSLGTSTDTQYF.

CDR3 sequence reads: CASRWAVTGGSYEQYF. CDR3 DNA sequence: TGCGCCAGCCGATGGGCGGTGACAGGGGGCTCCTACGAGCAGTACTTC. V and J are TRBV5-1 and TRBJ2-7; TRBD1 matches 9 bases. The CDR3 contains 16 residues. Germline V CDR1 and CDR2: SGHRS, YFSETQ. V lost 7 bases to trimming and J lost 0 bases; unmatched junction nucleotides: 11.

The chain employs TRBV2 and TRBJ2-7; D is perhaps TRBD1 (6 bases). Trimming stripped 8 bases from V and 1 base from J, with 12 bases between. The CDR3 has 13 residues. Germline V gene lookup returns CDR1 SNHLY and CDR2 FYNNEI. As DNA, the CDR3 is TGTGCCAGCGGAGGCAGGGGTTCCTACGAGCAGTACTTC. Translation: CASGGRGSYEQYF.

The chain carries TRBV5-1 and TRBJ1-1, with TRBD1 identical over 10 bases. Germline CDR1 reads SGHRS; CDR2 reads YFSETQ. V lost 6 bases and J lost 10; bases outside the gene matches: 18. The CDR3 covers 16 residues. The CDR3 is CASNKFSGTGEGGAFF. DNA for the CDR3: TGCGCCAGCAACAAGTTTTCCGGGACAGGGGAGGGCGGAGCTTTCTTT.

This sequence joins TRBV6-1 and TRBJ2-1; 14 bases align to TRBD2. This CDR3 is 18 amino acids long. The germline V gene encodes CDR1 MNHNS and CDR2 SASEGT. Trimming at V came to 0 bases and at J to 6 bases, leaving 7 bases not matched to a gene. CDR3 residues: CASSEAAWGLAGVNEQFF. CDR3 coding DNA: TGTGCCAGCAGTGAAGCAGCCTGGGGACTAGCGGGAGTCAATGAGCAGTTCTTC.

The genes are TRBV27 and TRBJ2-5; 7 bases agree with TRBD1. Germline V gives CDR1 MNHEY, CDR2 SMNVEV (reference sequence). J lost 3 bases, V lost 2 bases, and 0 bases had no gene match. The CDR3 covers 13 residues. This CDR3 is CASSLGQEETQYF. CDR3 nucleotide sequence: TGTGCCAGCAGTTTAGGACAGGAAGAGACCCAGTACTTC.

The chain recombines TRBV6-1 with TRBJ1-2; weak D call: TRBD1 (5 bases). This CDR3 spans 13 amino acids. Deletions cut 6 bases from V and 10 bases from J, with 18 bases between. The V gene's germline CDR1 is MNHNS and CDR2 SASEGT. In nucleotides, the CDR3 is TGTGCCAGCAGGATGGACGGAGCGGGACTCTACACCTTC. Amino acid sequence: CASRMDGAGLYTF.

The chain employs TRBV11-3 and TRBJ1-1; TRBD1 might be the D (6 bases). There are 13 residues in the CDR3. From germline, CDR1 is SGHNT and CDR2 YENEEA. V dropped 8 bases and J dropped 4 bases, with 14 bases sitting between them. The CDR3, as DNA: TGTGCCAGCTGGGGGGGACACTTCACTGAAGCTTTCTTT. It yields the protein CASWGGHFTEAFF.

This chain joins TRBV2 and TRBJ2-7; 9 nucleotides align to TRBD2. The V segment lost 1 base and the J segment 3 bases; nucleotides outside the gene matches: 13. Germline CDR1 is SNHLY and CDR2 is FYNNEI. The CDR3 runs 18 residues. CDR3 in DNA: TGTGCCAGCAGTGAAGATCACAAAGCGGGAGGTCACCACTACGAGCAGTACTTC. This encodes CASSEDHKAGGHHYEQYF.

In the case of this clone: Other nucleotide sequences in the sample specify the same CDR3. This sequence joins TRBV6-1 and TRBJ1-5; no reliable D call. CDR3 length: 14 residues. V was shortened by 6 bases and J by 0 bases, with 9 bases between the two germline ends. Germline loops: CDR1 MNHNS, CDR2 SASEGT. The CDR3 DNA reads as TGTGCCAGCAGGGGAGGTTATAGCAATCAGCCCCAGCATTTT. Amino acids: CASRGGYSNQPQHF.

V and J are TRBV30 and TRBJ1-2; D perhaps matches TRBD1 (5 bases). Trimming shortened V by 1 base and J by 4 bases, and 7 bases separated the two germline ends. Germline CDR1 and CDR2: GTSNPN and SVGIG (reference sequence). This CDR3 contains 12 residues. The CDR3 sequence is CAWSATVYGYTF. The CDR3 DNA reads TGTGCCTGGAGTGCGACAGTCTATGGCTACACCTTC.